The clone carrying this TCR beta chain has a handful of counts. As handled by the study authors: Estimated nucleated cell counts came from reference gene primer amplification. Profiling relied on immunoSEQ multiplex PCR, and the TCRdb table lists in-frame clones only, not all of them. The DNA gave D and trimming, while V, J and clone size come from that table. The repertoire holds some 99,000 clones, with about 85% as singletons. The sample belongs to a study of blood T cell repertoires in COVID-19. Study context: Researchers got acute and convalescent COVID-19 samples from the United States, Italy and Spain. Sources were T cells, B-cell-depleted T cells, or PBMCs; the material itself was cDNA or gDNA.

The V and J ends lost 0 bases and 4 bases respectively, with 16 bases between them. Per germline, CDR1 SGDLS and CDR2 YYNGEE. The CDR3 runs to 17 residues. The sequence came from a man aged 65 to 79 with acute or convalescent COVID-19. The sample was peripheral blood. The chain has TRBV9 and TRBJ2-2; tentative D call: TRBD1 (5 bases). In nucleotides, the CDR3 is TGTGCCAGCAGCGTAGTAGACAGCAGACGAGTCACCGGGGAGCTGTTTTTT. The encoded protein is CASSVVDSRRVTGELFF.